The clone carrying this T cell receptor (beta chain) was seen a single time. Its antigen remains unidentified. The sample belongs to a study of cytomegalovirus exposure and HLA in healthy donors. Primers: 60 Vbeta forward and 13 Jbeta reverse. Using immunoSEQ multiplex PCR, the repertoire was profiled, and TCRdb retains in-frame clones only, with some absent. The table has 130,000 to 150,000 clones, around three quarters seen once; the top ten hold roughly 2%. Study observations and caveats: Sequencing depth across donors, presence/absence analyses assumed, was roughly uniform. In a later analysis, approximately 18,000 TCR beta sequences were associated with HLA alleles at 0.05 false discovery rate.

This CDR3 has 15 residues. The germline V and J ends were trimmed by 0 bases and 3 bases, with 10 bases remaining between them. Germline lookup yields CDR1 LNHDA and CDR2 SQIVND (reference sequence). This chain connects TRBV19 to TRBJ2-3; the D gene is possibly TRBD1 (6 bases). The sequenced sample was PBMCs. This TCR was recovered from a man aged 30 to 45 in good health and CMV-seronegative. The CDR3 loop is CASSIDTGRTDTQYF. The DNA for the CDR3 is TGTGCCAGTAGTATAGACACAGGGAGAACAGATACGCAGTATTTT.